This T cell receptor beta chain was found in a study of response to subunit inactivated influenza vaccine. Study-wide findings and caveats: Authors suggested that a seasonal influenza vaccination recruits few new T cells each time.

As concerns this clonotype: Its specificity is unknown.

V lost 6 bases, J lost 2 bases, and 9 bases stayed unmatched. This CDR3 has 15 amino acids. Per the germline V gene, CDR1 is MNHNS and CDR2 is SASEGT. From the RT-PCR reads, TCRdb called clonotypes with MiXCR, one entry per CDR3 protein. The sample comprises roughly 700,000 distinct CDR3 sequences, around 14% of which are singletons, and less than 9% rests with the top ten. This chain uses TRBV6-1 with TRBJ2-7, with 8 nucleotides matching TRBD1. This sequence originates from a man aged 50 to 60 who received an inactivated influenza vaccine. Here the sequenced sample was PBMCs from blood, taken roughly 15 days before vaccination. In DNA form, the CDR3 reads TGTGCCAGCAGGGGCGACAGGGGTTTGACCTACGAGCAGTACTTC. It translates to CASRGDRGLTYEQYF.